Listed here are 22 T cell receptor beta chains from one sample, sequenced in a study of shared clonotypes between healthy human individuals. Naive CD8 cells lacked CD45RO and underwent positive selection for CCR7, leaving out terminally differentiated effector memory CD45RA+ cells. TCRdb keeps only in-frame clones here, not all; method: immunoSEQ multiplex PCR. This sample has about 580,000 clones, with more than 95% found just once. Specimen: naive CD8+ T cells sorted from blood. These receptors all come from a man aged 25 to 40 in good health.

V gene TRBV28 combines with J gene TRBJ2-7, with a weak D call TRBD1 (5 bases). Germline V lookup: CDR1 MDHEN, CDR2 SYDVKM. The CDR3 is 12 amino acids. V lost 3 bases, J lost 6 bases, and 9 bases lay in between. CDR3 residues: CASSFQGPEQYF. CDR3 sequence (DNA): TGTGCCAGCAGTTTTCAGGGCCCCGAGCAGTACTTC.

The V call is TRBV7-8, the J call TRBJ2-5, with unresolved D. The germline V gene has CDR1 SGHVS and CDR2 FQNEAQ. With 5 bases removed from V and 5 bases from J, the gap between germline ends came to 12 bases. CDR3 length equals 13 residues. CDR3 sequence: CASSPEASETQYF. CDR3 DNA sequence: TGTGCCAGCAGCCCAGAGGCCTCGGAGACCCAGTACTTC.

J is TRBJ1-5 and V is TRBV7-8, with a weak D call TRBD1 (6 bases). Between the trimmed V and J ends, which lost 3 bases and 2 bases, there was a span of 20 bases. CDR1 and CDR2 (germline): SGHVS, FQNEAQ. CDR3 length: 18 residues. In DNA form, the CDR3 reads TGTGCCAGCAGCTTGGGCGAGACAGGTGTTTTGGGCAATCAGCCCCAGCATTTT. It yields the protein CASSLGETGVLGNQPQHF.

The rearrangement links TRBV5-4 to TRBJ2-7; the match to TRBD1 covers 7 bases. Unmatched junction bases numbered 3, after V lost 1 base and J lost 2 bases. CDR3 length: 14 amino acids. In germline, CDR1 is SGHNT, CDR2 YYREEE (reference sequence). CDR3 sequence (DNA): TGTGCCAGCAGCTTGTGGCAGGGGGCCTACGAGCAGTACTTC. This codes for CASSLWQGAYEQYF.

The chain joins TRBV27 to TRBJ2-7; 8 nucleotides match TRBD1. The V gene end was trimmed by 2 bases and the J gene end by 3 bases; junction bases not matched to a gene: 3. The CDR3 has 14 amino acids. The germline CDR1 and CDR2 sequences are MNHEY and SMNVEV (reference sequence). The CDR3 reads CASSLAGTGYEQYF. Written as DNA, the CDR3 is TGTGCCAGCAGTTTAGCTGGGACAGGCTACGAGCAGTACTTC.

DNA of the CDR3: TGTGCCAGCAGCGTTGGGACAGCCACCTACAATGAGCAGTTCTTC. It yields the protein CASSVGTATYNEQFF. V gene TRBV9 combines with J gene TRBJ2-1; TRBD1 matches at 7 bases. The CDR3 runs to 15 residues. The germline V gene has CDR1 SGDLS and CDR2 YYNGEE. V was clipped by 2 bases and J by 2 bases; unmatched bases: 4.

This chain joins TRBV4-2 and TRBJ1-3; D not resolved. V was cut by 0 bases and J by 0 bases, with 9 bases left in between. Germline V lookup: CDR1 LGHNA, CDR2 YNFKEQ. The CDR3 totals 16 residues. CDR3 residues: CASSQDLGLSGNTIYF. CDR3 nucleotides: TGTGCCAGCAGCCAAGATCTTGGGCTCTCTGGAAACACCATATATTTT.

The chain joins TRBV13 to TRBJ1-1; 8 bases agree with TRBD1. This CDR3 has 16 amino acids. J was trimmed by 1 base and V by 0 bases; bases with no gene match: 4. Germline CDR1 is PRHDT and CDR2 is FYEKMQ (reference sequence). DNA for the CDR3: TGTGCCAGCAGCTTAGGAGCAGGGGGCTCGAACACTGAAGCTTTCTTT. Translation: CASSLGAGGSNTEAFF.

The chain employs TRBV7-9 and TRBJ2-1, with D uncertain. Trimming stripped 2 bases from V and 6 bases from J, with 5 bases between. Per germline, CDR1 SEHNR and CDR2 FQNEAQ (reference sequence). The CDR3 spans 12 residues. CDR3 amino acids: CASSLNTNEQFF. In DNA form, the CDR3 reads TGTGCCAGCAGCTTAAACACCAATGAGCAGTTCTTC.

V is TRBV7-9 and J is TRBJ2-7; no firm D call. The germline gives CDR1 SEHNR, CDR2 FQNEAQ (reference sequence). The CDR3 is 11 amino acids. Trimming pared 1 base from V and 6 bases from J, leaving 4 bases between. CDR3 sequence reads: CASSLESEQYF. CDR3 bases: TGTGCCAGCAGCTTAGAAAGCGAGCAGTACTTC. Using reference TRBV7-9 and TRBJ2-7 for the parts outside the CDR3, the full variable domain is DTGVSQNPRHKITKRGQNVTFRCDPISEHNRLYWYRQTLGQGPEFLTYFQNEAQLEKSRLLSDRFSAERPKGSFSTLEIQRTEQGDSAMYLCASSLESEQYFGPGTRLTVT.

This chain joins TRBV14 and TRBJ2-1, with D uncertain. The germline V gene has CDR1 SGHDN and CDR2 FVKESK. Trimming removed 4 bases at V and 0 bases at J, with 10 bases between. CDR3 length: 15 residues. The CDR3 DNA reads as TGTGCCAGCAGCCTAAGCGAGAGCTCCTACAATGAGCAGTTCTTC. Encoded protein: CASSLSESSYNEQFF.

V gene TRBV7-2 combines with J gene TRBJ2-5; the match to TRBD2 covers 10 bases. The CDR3 spans 18 residues. V lost 0 bases and J lost 4; bases outside the gene matches: 11. Germline CDR1 SGHTA, CDR2 FQGNSA. The CDR3 loop reads CASSLAPIGAGGTETQYF. CDR3 in DNA: TGTGCCAGCAGCTTAGCGCCCATCGGAGCGGGAGGGACAGAGACCCAGTACTTC.

The count of this clone is one. The V call is TRBV2, the J call TRBJ2-7, with D possibly matching TRBD2 (5 bases). Trimming pared 3 bases from V and 0 bases from J, leaving 12 bases between. Looked up from germline, CDR1 is SNHLY and CDR2 is FYNNEI. The CDR3 length is 15 residues. In DNA, the CDR3 is TGTGCCAGCAGTGATGAGGGAACCGACTCCTACGAGCAGTACTTC. It encodes CASSDEGTDSYEQYF.

The chain joins TRBV30 to TRBJ2-7; D remains unclear. This CDR3 is 12 amino acids long. Germline values: CDR1 GTSNPN, CDR2 SVGIG (reference sequence). The ends were cut back, 0 bases at V and 4 bases at J, with 7 bases in the middle. This CDR3 reads CAWSVYIYEQYF. For the CDR3, the DNA is TGTGCCTGGAGTGTTTACATTTACGAGCAGTACTTC.

The genes are TRBV7-9 and TRBJ2-7, with a tentative D call TRBD1 (6 bases). The CDR3 is 14 amino acids. Germline CDR1 SEHNR, CDR2 FQNEAQ (reference sequence). V lost 5 bases to trimming and J lost 3 bases, with 14 bases between them. The CDR3 DNA follows: TGTGCCAGCAGCCAGGGGACACTAAACTACGAGCAGTACTTC. The encoded protein is CASSQGTLNYEQYF.

This rearrangement joins TRBV18 to TRBJ2-2, with 11 bases fitting TRBD2. The CDR3 contains 18 residues. V shed 3 bases, J shed 3 bases, and the junction held 9 bases outside the gene matches. The germline V gene encodes CDR1 KGHSH and CDR2 LQKENI. CDR3 nucleotides: TGTGCCAGCTCACCTCTAGCGGGAGGCCGTCGGGACACCGGGGAGCTGTTTTTT. It codes for CASSPLAGGRRDTGELFF.

This clone was seen more than once but under ten times. The chain is built from TRBV19 and TRBJ1-1; D ambiguous. Per germline, CDR1 LNHDA and CDR2 SQIVND (reference sequence). V lost 8 bases to trimming and J lost 2 bases, with 12 bases between them. CDR3 length: 13 residues. In DNA, the CDR3 is TGTGCCAGTTGTGCCAAGCCCAACACTGAAGCTTTCTTT. Amino acids: CASCAKPNTEAFF.

The V call is TRBV11-2, the J call TRBJ1-3; D remains ambiguous. Germline values: CDR1 SGHAT, CDR2 FQNNGV. Trimming removed 0 bases from V and 0 bases from J, with 21 bases in between. The CDR3 has 20 residues. The CDR3 bases are TGTGCCAGCAGCTTAGATCAGTTTAGACTCAGCGAATCCTCTGGAAACACCATATATTTT. Its translation is CASSLDQFRLSESSGNTIYF.

Points on this clone: Other DNA sequences in the sample encode the same CDR3. The rearrangement uses TRBV6-5 and TRBJ1-5, with no clear D. V lost 0 bases and J lost 4, with 7 bases in between. The CDR3 is made up of 14 amino acids. CDR1 is MNHEY and CDR2 is SVGAGI in the germline V gene. The CDR3 region is CASSYSAGNQPQHF. CDR3 DNA sequence: TGTGCCAGCAGTTACTCGGCGGGAAATCAGCCCCAGCATTTT.

This chain joins TRBV27 and TRBJ2-1; 7 bases are shared with TRBD2. This CDR3 contains 17 residues. Per the germline V gene, CDR1 is MNHEY and CDR2 is SMNVEV (reference sequence). The V and J ends lost 6 bases and 8 bases, in that order; junction bases with no gene match: 19. The chain's CDR3 is CASSPYGGRAGVYEQFF. In DNA, the CDR3 is TGTGCCAGCAGCCCCTATGGGGGGAGGGCCGGGGTTTATGAGCAGTTCTTC.

The chain is built from TRBV21-1 and TRBJ1-2. TRBV21-1 is noted as a pseudogene. The CDR3 sequence is 14 residues long. The CDR3 DNA is TGTGCCAGCAGCAAAGCCGGACGGGCCTATGGCTACACCTTC. Translated, it gives CASSKAGRAYGYTF.

This clone was counted once. The V call is TRBV11-2, the J call TRBJ2-3; TRBD2 matches at 11 bases. With V trimmed by 5 bases and J by 1 base, 5 bases remained unmatched. This CDR3 spans 16 amino acids. Looked up from germline, CDR1 is SGHAT and CDR2 is FQNNGV. CDR3: CASSGWGLAGTDTQYF. CDR3 nucleotide sequence: TGTGCCAGCAGCGGGTGGGGACTAGCGGGCACAGATACGCAGTATTTT.